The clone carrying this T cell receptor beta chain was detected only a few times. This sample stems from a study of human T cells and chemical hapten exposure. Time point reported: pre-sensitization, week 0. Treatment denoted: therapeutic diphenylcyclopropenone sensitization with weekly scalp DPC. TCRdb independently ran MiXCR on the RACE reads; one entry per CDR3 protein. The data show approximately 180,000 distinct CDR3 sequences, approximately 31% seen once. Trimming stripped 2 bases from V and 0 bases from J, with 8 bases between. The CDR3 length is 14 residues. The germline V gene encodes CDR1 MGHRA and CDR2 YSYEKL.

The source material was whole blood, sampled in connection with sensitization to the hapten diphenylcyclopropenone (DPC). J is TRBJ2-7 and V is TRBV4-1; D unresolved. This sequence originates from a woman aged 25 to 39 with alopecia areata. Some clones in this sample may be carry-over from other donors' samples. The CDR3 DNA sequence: TGCGCCAGCAGCCAAAGGGAAAACTCCTACGAGCAGTACTTC. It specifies CASSQRENSYEQYF.